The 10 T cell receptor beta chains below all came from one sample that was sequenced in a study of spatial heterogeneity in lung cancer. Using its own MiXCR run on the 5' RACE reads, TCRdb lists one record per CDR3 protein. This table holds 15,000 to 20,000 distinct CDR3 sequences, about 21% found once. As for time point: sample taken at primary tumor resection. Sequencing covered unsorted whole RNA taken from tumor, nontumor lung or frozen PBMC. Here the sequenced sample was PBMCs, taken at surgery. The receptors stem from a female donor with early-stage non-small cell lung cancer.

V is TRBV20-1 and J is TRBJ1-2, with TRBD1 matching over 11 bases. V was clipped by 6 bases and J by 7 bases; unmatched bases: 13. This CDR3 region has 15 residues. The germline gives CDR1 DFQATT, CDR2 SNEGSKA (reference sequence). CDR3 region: CSAPDRGPTRIGYTF. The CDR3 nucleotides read TGCAGTGCCCCGGACAGGGGGCCAACCCGTATTGGCTACACCTTC.

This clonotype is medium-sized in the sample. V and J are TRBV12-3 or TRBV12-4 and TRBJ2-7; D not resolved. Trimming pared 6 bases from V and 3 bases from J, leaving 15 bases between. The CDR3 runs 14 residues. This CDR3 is CASSSEMWGYEQYF. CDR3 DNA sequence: TGTGCCAGCAGCTCGGAGATGTGGGGCTACGAGCAGTACTTC.

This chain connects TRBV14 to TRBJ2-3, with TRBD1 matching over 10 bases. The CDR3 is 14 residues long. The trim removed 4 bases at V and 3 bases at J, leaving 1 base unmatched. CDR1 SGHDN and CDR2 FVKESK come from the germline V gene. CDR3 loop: CASSRDRGTDTQYF. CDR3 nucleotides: TGTGCCAGCAGCCGGGACAGGGGTACAGATACGCAGTATTTT.

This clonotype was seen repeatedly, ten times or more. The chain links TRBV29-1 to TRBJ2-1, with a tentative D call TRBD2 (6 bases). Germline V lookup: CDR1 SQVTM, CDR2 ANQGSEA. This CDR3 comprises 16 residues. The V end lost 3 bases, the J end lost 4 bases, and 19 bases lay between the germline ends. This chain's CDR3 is CSVDPGGSSLYNEQFF. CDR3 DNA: TGCAGCGTTGACCCCGGGGGTTCGAGCCTTTACAATGAGCAGTTCTTC.

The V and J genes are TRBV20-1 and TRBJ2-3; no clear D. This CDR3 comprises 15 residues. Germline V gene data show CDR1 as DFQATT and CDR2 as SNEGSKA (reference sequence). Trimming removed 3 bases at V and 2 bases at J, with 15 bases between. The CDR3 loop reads CSASLIGYLTDTQYF. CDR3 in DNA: TGCAGTGCTAGTCTCATCGGGTACCTCACAGATACGCAGTATTTT.

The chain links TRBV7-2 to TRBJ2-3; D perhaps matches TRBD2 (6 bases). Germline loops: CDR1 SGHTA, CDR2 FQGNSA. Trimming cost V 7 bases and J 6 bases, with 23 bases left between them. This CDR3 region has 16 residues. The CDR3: CASTQLALGNLDTQYF. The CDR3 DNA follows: TGTGCCAGCACCCAACTAGCTCTGGGGAACCTCGATACGCAGTATTTT.

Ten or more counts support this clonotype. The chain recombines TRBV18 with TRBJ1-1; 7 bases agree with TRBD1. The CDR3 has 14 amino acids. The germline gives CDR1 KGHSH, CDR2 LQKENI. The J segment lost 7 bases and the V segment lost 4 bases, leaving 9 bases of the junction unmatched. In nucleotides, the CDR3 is TGTGCCAGCTCACTCGGGACAGAACCCCTTGAAGCTTTCTTT. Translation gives CASSLGTEPLEAFF.

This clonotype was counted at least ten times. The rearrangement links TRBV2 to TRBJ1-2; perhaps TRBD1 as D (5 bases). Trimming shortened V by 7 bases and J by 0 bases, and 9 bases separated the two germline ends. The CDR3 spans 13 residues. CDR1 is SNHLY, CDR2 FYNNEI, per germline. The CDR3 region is CASKQETNYGYTF. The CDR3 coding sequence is TGTGCCAGCAAACAGGAGACTAACTATGGCTACACCTTC.

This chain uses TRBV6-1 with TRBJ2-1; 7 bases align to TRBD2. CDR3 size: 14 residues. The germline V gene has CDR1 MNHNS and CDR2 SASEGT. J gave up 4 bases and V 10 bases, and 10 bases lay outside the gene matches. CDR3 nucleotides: TGTGCCATCTTCGAGCCGGGGGGATACAATGAGCAGTTCTTC. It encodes CAIFEPGGYNEQFF.

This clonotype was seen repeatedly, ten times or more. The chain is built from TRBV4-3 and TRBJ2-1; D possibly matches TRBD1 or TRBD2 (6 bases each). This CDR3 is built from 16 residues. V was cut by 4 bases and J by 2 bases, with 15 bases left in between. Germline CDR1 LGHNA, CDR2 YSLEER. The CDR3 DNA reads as TGCGCCAGCAGCCCCCAGGGGACGGGAGCCTACAATGAGCAGTTCTTC. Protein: CASSPQGTGAYNEQFF.